This entry lists 15 T cell receptor beta chains sequenced from one sample in a study of T cells in Graves' hyperthyroidism and ophthalmopathy. Template material for amplifying TCR beta CDR3 regions consisted of RNA transcripts. The study used the HTBI primer set for a first-round RT-PCR of the TCR CDR3. TCRdb reanalysed the multiplex PCR reads using MiXCR and keeps one entry per CDR3 protein. This table holds around 340,000 distinct CDR3 sequences, approximately 15% found once. The sample taken for sequencing was blood. The source is a man younger than 45 with Graves' hyperthyroidism.

This clonotype showed up just a few times. The rearrangement uses TRBV4-1 and TRBJ2-1; unclear D gene. The CDR3 has 11 residues. The V end was cut by 5 bases, the J end by 9 bases, with 8 bases between. CDR1 MGHRA and CDR2 YSYEKL come from the germline V gene. DNA of the CDR3: TGCGCCAGCAGCTCCCCGGGTGAGCAGTTCTTC. Translated, it gives CASSSPGEQFF.

This clonotype was seen repeatedly, ten times or more. The rearrangement links TRBV29-1 to TRBJ2-7, with D possibly TRBD2 on 7 matching bases. The germline V and J ends were trimmed by 5 bases and 0 bases, with 11 bases remaining between them. The germline gives CDR1 SQVTM, CDR2 ANQGSEA. CDR3 size: 13 residues. DNA of the CDR3: TGCAGCGTTCGGGGGGACAACTCCTACGAGCAGTACTTC. Translation gives CSVRGDNSYEQYF.

This clonotype was seen ten or more times. CDR3 DNA sequence: TGTGCCAGCAGTCCGTCCAGGGGGTTCCACGAGCAGTACTTC. It is translated as CASSPSRGFHEQYF. The chain employs TRBV28 and TRBJ2-7; 7 positions match TRBD1. From germline, CDR1 is MDHEN and CDR2 SYDVKM. This CDR3 has 14 amino acids. Trimming cost V 5 bases and J 5 bases; bases outside gene matches: 9.

This clonotype was recorded many times. The V call is TRBV5-1, the J call TRBJ2-1, with TRBD2 identical over 7 bases. Germline V CDR1 and CDR2: SGHRS, YFSETQ. The CDR3 runs 15 residues. V trimming: 5 bases; J trimming: 4 bases; junction bases outside the gene matches: 9. The chain's CDR3 is CASSIRLALYNEQFF. The CDR3 nucleotides read TGCGCCAGCAGTATCCGACTAGCCCTTTACAATGAGCAGTTCTTC. Full variable domain (outside the CDR3, taken from reference TRBV5-1 and TRBJ2-1): KAGVTQTPRYLIKTRGQQVTLSCSPISGHRSVSWYQQTPGQGLQFLFEYFSETQRNKGNFPGRFSGRQFSNSRSEMNVSTLELGDSALYLCASSIRLALYNEQFFGPGTRLTVL.

The sample holds many counts of this clonotype. This rearrangement joins TRBV28 to TRBJ2-3; 14 nucleotides align to TRBD2. This CDR3 region has 15 residues. Germline assignment: CDR1 MDHEN and CDR2 SYDVKM. The V and J ends lost 6 bases and 4 bases, in that order; junction bases with no gene match: 3. The CDR3 nucleotides are TGTGCCAGCAGCAGACTAGCGGGAGGGTCAGATACGCAGTATTTT. As protein: CASSRLAGGSDTQYF.

This clonotype showed up just a few times. The V call is TRBV9, the J call TRBJ2-1, with D perhaps matching TRBD1 or TRBD2 (6 bases each). Germline V CDR1 and CDR2: SGDLS, YYNGEE. CDR3 size: 16 residues. V was clipped by 0 bases and J by 6 bases, with 16 bases between them. The CDR3 loop reads CASSVGGALIGNEQFF. Written as DNA, the CDR3 is TGTGCCAGCAGCGTAGGGGGGGCCCTTATCGGCAATGAGCAGTTCTTC.

The chain is built from TRBV20-1 and TRBJ2-7; D is unclear. This CDR3 has 15 residues. V shed 3 bases and J shed 0 bases, with 15 bases lying between them. Germline loops: CDR1 DFQATT, CDR2 SNEGSKA (reference sequence). The CDR3 nucleotides are TGCAGTGCTAGGCCCGAGTCCAGTCTCTCCTACGAGCAGTACTTC. It codes for CSARPESSLSYEQYF.

This clonotype was recorded many times. CDR3 protein: CASSQPRDFRWETQYF. The CDR3 DNA reads as TGTGCCAGCAGCCAACCGAGGGACTTCCGGTGGGAGACCCAGTACTTC. The J gene is TRBJ2-5, the V gene TRBV3-1; a possible D gene is TRBD2 (6 bases). The CDR3 contains 16 residues. The germline gives CDR1 LGHDT, CDR2 YNNKEL (reference sequence). V lost 2 bases, J lost 5 bases, and 18 bases lay in between.

In its sample, this clonotype was seen a few times. The chain recombines TRBV6-1 with TRBJ1-1; D is ambiguous. The CDR3 contains 14 residues. Trimming took 6 bases from V and 7 from J, leaving 18 bases between them. CDR1 and CDR2 (germline): MNHNS, SASEGT. The CDR3 DNA reads as TGTGCCAGCAGCCTCTCCTTGGGTTGGCGTGAAGCTTTCTTT. It encodes CASSLSLGWREAFF.

This clonotype turned up a few times. The genes are TRBV14 and TRBJ2-3, with D perhaps matching TRBD2 (6 bases). The CDR3 contains 16 residues. In germline, CDR1 is SGHDN, CDR2 FVKESK. Trimming removed 0 bases at V and 2 bases at J, with 12 bases between. The CDR3 reads CASSQDVSGYTDTQYF. The CDR3 DNA reads TGTGCCAGCAGCCAAGATGTTAGCGGTTACACAGATACGCAGTATTTT.

This clonotype occurred many times. The chain is built from TRBV20-1 and TRBJ2-1; TRBD2 might be the D (6 bases). Germline-derived CDR1 and CDR2 are DFQATT and SNEGSKA (reference sequence). V dropped 6 bases and J dropped 1 base, with 10 bases sitting between them. The CDR3 totals 13 residues. Here the CDR3 reads CSARGLSYNEQFF. The CDR3 bases are TGCAGTGCCCGGGGACTTTCCTACAATGAGCAGTTCTTC.

This clonotype was seen at least ten times. V is TRBV20-1 and J is TRBJ1-1; D gene unclear. The germline V gene has CDR1 DFQATT and CDR2 SNEGSKA (reference sequence). The CDR3 covers 13 residues. V lost 0 bases to trimming and J lost 0 bases, with 5 bases between them. CDR3 sequence reads: CSARELMNTEAFF. DNA of the CDR3: TGCAGTGCTAGAGAGTTGATGAACACTGAAGCTTTCTTT.

As to this clonotype: A read error may explain this, as a much larger clone is one base away. V gene TRBV11-3 combines with J gene TRBJ2-6; a weak D match, TRBD1 (5 bases). In germline, CDR1 is SGHNT, CDR2 YENEEA. The CDR3 is 15 residues long. As DNA, the CDR3 is TGTGCCAGCAGCAAACAGAGCTCTGGGGCCAACGTCCGGACTTTC. This sequence encodes CASSKQSSGANVRTF. The full variable domain, rest sourced from reference TRBV11-3 and TRBJ2-6, is EAGVVQSPRYKIIEKKQPVAFWCNPISGHNTLYWYLQNLGQGPELLIRYENEEAVDDSQLPKDRFSAERLKGVDSTLKIQPAELGDSAVYLCASSKQSSGANVRTFGAGSRLTVL.

This chain uses TRBV9 with TRBJ1-5; D not certain. The length of the CDR3 is 15 residues. The germline V and J ends were trimmed by 2 bases and 3 bases, with 12 bases remaining between them. Per the germline V gene, CDR1 is SGDLS and CDR2 is YYNGEE. The CDR3 bases are TGTGCCAGCAGCGTGACGGGTTATATCAATCAGCCCCAGCATTTT. Amino acids: CASSVTGYINQPQHF.

The CDR3 spells CASSPNQGGYGYTF. The CDR3 coding sequence is TGTGCCAGCTCACCTAACCAGGGAGGCTATGGCTACACCTTC. This rearrangement joins TRBV18 to TRBJ1-2; D might be TRBD1 (5 bases). The CDR3 is 14 residues long. The germline V and J ends were trimmed by 3 bases and 4 bases, with 12 bases remaining between them. Germline V gene data show CDR1 as KGHSH and CDR2 as LQKENI.